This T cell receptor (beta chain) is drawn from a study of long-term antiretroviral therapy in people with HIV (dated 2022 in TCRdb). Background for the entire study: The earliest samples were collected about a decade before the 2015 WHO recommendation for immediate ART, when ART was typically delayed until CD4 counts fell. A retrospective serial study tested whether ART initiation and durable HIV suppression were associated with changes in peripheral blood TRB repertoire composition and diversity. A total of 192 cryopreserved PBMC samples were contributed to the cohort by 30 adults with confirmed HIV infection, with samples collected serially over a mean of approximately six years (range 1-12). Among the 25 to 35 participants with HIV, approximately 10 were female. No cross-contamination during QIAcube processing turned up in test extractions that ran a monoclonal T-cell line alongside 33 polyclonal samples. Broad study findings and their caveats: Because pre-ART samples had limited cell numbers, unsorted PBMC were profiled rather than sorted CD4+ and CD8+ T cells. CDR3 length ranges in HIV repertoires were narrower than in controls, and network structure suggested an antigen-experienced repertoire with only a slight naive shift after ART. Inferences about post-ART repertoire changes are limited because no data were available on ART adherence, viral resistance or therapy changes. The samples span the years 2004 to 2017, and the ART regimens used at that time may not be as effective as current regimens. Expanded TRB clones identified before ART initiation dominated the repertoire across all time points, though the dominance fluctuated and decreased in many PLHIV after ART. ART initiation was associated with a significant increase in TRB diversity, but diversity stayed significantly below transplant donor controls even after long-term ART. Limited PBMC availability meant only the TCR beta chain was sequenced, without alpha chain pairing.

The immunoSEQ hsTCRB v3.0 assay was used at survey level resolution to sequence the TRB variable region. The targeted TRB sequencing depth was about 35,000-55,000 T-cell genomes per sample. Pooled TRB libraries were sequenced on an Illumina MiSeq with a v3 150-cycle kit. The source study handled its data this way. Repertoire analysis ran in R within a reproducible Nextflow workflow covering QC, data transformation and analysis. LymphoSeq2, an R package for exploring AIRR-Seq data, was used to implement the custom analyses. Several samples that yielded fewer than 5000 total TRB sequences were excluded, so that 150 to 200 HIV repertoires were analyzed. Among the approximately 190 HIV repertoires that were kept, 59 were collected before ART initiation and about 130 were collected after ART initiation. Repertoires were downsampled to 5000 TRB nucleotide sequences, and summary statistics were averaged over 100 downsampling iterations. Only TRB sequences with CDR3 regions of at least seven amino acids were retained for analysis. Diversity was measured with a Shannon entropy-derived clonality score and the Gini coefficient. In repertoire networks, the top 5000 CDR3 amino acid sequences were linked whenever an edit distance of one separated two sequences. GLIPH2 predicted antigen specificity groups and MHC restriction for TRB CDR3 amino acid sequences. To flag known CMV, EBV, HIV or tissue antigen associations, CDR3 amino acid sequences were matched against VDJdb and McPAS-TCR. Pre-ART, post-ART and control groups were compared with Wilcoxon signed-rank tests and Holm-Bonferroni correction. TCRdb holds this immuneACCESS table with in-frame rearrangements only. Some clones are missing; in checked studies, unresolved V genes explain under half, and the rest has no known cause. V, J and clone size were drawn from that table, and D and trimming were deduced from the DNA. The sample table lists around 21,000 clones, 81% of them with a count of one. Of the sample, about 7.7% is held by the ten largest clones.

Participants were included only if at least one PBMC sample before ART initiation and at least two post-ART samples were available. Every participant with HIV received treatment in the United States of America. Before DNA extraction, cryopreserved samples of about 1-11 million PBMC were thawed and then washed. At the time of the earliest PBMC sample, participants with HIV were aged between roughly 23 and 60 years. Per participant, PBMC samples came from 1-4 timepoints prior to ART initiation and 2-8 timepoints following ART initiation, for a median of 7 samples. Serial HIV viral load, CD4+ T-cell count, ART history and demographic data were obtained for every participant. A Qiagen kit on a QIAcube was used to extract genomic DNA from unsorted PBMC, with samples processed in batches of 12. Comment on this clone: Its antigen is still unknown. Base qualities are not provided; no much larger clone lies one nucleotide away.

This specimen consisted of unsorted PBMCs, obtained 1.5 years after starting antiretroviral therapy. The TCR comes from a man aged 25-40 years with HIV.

The sequenced DNA: TGTGCCTGGACTAGCGGGGGGAAGTATATGTATGAGCAGTTCTTC. This yields the protein CAWTSGGKYMYEQFF. Recombination joined TRBV30 with TRBJ2-1; 11 junctional bases match TRBD2. Via the germline V gene (reference sequence), CDR1 is GTSNPN and CDR2 SVGIG. The germline V and J ends show losses of 4 bases and 8 bases respectively, and no gene match explains 10 bases of the junction. Taken from cysteine to phenylalanine, the CDR3 has 15 residues. The DNA shown is the 45-base CDR3, in frame from base 1. Joined to the reference TRBV30 and TRBJ2-1 proteins, this CDR3 gives the full variable domain: SQTIHQWPATLVQPVGSPLSLECTVEGTSNPNLYWYRQAAGRGLQLLFYSVGIGQISSEVPQNLSASRPQDRQFILSSKKLLLSDSGFYLCAWTSGGKYMYEQFFGPGTRLTVL.